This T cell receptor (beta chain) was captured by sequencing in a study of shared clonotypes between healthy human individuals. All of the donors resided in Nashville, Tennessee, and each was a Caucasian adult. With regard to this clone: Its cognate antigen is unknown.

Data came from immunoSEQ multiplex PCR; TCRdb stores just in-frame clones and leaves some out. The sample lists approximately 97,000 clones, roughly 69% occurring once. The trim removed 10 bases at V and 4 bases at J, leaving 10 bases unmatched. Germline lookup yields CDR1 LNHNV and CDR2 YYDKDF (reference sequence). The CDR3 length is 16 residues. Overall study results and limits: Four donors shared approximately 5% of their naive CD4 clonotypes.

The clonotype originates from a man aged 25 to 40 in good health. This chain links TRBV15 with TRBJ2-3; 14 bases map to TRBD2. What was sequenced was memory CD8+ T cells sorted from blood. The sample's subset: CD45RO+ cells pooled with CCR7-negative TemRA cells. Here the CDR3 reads CANNPGLAGVADTQYF. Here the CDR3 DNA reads TGTGCCAACAACCCGGGACTAGCGGGAGTGGCAGATACGCAGTATTTT.